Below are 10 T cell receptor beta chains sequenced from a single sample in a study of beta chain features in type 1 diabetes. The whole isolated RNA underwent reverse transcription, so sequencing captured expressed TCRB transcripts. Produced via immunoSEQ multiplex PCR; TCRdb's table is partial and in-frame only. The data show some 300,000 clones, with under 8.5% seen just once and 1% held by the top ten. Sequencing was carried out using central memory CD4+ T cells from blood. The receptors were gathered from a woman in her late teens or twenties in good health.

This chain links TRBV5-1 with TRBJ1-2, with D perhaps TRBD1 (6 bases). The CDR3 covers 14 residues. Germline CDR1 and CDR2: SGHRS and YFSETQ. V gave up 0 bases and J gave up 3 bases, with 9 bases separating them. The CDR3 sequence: CASSLVGADYGYTF. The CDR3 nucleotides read TGCGCCAGCAGCTTGGTGGGGGCCGACTATGGCTACACCTTC.

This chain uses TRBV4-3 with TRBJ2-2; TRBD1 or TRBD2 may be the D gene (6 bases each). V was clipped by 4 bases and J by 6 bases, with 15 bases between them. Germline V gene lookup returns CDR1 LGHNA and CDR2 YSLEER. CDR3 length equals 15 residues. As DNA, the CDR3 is TGCGCCAGCAGCCGTTTGGGGGGCCGGGCCGGGGAGCTGTTTTTT. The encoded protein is CASSRLGGRAGELFF.

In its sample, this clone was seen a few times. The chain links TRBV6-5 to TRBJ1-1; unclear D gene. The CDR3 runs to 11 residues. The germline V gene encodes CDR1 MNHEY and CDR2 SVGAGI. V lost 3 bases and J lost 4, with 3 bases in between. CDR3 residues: CASSYLTEAFF. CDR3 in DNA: TGTGCCAGCAGTTATCTCACTGAAGCTTTCTTT.

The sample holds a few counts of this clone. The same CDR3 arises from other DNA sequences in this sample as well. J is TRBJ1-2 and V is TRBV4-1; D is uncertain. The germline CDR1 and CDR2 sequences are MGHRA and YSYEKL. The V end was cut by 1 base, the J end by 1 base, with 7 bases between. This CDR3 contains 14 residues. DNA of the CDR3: TGCGCCAGCAGCCAAGTCGGTAATAACTATGGCTACACCTTC. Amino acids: CASSQVGNNYGYTF.

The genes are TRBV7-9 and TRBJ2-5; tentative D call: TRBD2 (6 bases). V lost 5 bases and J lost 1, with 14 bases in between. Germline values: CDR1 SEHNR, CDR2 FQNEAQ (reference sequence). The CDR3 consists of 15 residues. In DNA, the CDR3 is TGTGCCAGCAGCATTAACGGGGGACGCCAAGAGACCCAGTACTTC. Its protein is CASSINGGRQETQYF.

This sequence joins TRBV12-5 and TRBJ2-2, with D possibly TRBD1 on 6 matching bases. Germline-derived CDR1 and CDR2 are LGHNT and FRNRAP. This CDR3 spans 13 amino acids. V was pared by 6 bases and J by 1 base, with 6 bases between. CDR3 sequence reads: CASGDRNTGELFF. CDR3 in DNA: TGTGCTAGTGGGGACAGGAACACCGGGGAGCTGTTTTTT.

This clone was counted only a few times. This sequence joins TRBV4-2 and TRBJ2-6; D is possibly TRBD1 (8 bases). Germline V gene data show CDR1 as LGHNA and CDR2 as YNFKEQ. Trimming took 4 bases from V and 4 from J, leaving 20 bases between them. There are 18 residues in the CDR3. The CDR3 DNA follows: TGTGCCAGCAGCCGTACAGGGGGGGTAGCGCCCGGGGCCAACGTCCTGACTTTC. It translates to CASSRTGGVAPGANVLTF.

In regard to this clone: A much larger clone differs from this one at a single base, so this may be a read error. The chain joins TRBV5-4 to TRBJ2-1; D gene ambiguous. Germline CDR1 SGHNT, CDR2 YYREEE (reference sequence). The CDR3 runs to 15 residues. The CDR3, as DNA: TGTGCCAGCAGCTTGGGCGGTAGCTCCTACAATGAGCAGCTCTTC. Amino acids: CASSLGGSSYNEQLF.

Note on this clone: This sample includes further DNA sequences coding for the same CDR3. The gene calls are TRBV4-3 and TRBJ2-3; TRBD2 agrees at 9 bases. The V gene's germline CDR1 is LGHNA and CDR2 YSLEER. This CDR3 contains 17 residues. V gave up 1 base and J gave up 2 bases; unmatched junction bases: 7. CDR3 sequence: CASSQGLAGALTDTQYF. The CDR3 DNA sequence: TGCGCCAGCAGCCAAGGATTAGCGGGGGCTCTCACAGATACGCAGTATTTT.

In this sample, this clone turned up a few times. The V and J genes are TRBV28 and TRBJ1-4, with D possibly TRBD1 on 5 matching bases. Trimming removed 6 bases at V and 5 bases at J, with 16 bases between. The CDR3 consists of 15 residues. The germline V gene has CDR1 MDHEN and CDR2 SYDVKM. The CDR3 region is CASRTAGSDNEKLFF. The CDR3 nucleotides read TGTGCCAGCAGAACGGCAGGGTCAGACAATGAAAAACTGTTTTTT.